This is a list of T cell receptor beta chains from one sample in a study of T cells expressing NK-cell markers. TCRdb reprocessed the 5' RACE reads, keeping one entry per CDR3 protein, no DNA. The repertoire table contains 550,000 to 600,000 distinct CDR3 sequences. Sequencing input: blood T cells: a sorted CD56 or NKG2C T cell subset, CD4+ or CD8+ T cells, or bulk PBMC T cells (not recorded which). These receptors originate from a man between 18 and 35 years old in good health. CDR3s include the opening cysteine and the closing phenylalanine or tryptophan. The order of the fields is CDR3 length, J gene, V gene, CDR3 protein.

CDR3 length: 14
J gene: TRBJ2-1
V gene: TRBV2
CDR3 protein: CASSDPGVYNEQFF

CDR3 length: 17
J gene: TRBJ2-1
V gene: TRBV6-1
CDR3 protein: CASTTGSGLAENNEQFF

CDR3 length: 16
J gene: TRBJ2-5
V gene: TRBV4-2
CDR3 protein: CASSQYVQGRQETQYF

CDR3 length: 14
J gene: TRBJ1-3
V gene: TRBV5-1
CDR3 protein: CASREQSSGNTIYF

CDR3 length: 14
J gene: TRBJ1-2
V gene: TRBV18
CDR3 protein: CASSPPSENYGYTF

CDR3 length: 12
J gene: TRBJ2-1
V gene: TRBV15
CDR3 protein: CATSRVTGESFF

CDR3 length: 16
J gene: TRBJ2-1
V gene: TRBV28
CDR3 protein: CASSPIPGQTYNEQFF

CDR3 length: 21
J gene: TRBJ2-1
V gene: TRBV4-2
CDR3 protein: CASSQGTSGRKRLRVYNEQFF

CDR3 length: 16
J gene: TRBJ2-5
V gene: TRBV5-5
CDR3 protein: CASSVLGAGEGETQYF

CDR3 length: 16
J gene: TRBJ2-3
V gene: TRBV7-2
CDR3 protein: CASSWTRDSHTDTQYF

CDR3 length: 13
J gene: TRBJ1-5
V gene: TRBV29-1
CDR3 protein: CSEYWGCNQPQHF

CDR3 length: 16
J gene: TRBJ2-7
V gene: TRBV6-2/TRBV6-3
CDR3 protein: CASTFTGLAEGNGQYF

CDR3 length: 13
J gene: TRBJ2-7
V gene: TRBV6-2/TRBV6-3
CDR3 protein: CASSMDGNYEQYF

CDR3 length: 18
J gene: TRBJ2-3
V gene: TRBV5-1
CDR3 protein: CASSSLRTSGTRTDTQYF

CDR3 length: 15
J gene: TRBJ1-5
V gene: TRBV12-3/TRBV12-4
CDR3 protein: CASSENGGINQPQHF

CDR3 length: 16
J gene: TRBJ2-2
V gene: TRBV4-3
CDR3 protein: CASSPEAVVVTGELFF

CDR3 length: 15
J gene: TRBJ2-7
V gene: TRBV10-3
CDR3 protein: CAISESAGGFHEQYF

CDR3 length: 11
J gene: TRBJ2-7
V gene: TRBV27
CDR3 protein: CATQVGYEQYF

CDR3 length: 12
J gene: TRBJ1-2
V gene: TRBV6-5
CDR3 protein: CASRSGIHGYTF

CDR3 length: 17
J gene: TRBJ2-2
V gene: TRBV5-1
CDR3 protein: CASSFLYRGRNTGELFF

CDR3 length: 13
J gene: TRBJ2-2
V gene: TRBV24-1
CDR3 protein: CATRLSTTGELFF

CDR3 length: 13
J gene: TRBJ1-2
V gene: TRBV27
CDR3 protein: CASSSGPSRGYTF

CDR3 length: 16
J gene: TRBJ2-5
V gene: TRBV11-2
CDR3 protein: CASSLGLGQGQETQYF

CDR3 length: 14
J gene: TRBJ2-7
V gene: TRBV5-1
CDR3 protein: CASSLDTGRDEQYF

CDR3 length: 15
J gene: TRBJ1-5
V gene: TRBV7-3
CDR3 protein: CASSPGQLGSQPQHF

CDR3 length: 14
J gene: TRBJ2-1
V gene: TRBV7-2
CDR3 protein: CASSSLTSVGEQFF

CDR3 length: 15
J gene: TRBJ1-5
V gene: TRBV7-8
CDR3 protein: CASSSLTGAAQPQHF

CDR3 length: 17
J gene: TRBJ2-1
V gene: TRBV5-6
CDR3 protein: CASSLGIGGHPYNEQFF

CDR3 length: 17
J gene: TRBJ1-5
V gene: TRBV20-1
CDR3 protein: CSAVQGARFRADQPQHF

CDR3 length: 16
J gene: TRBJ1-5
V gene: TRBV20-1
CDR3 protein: CSAKDTGGSSNQPQHF

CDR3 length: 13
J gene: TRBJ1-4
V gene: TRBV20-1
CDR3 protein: CSAGYGGAEKLFF

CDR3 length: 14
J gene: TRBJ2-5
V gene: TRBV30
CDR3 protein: CAWTREAGGETQYF

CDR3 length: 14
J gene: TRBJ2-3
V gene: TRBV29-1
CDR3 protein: CRGPTSGDTDTQYF

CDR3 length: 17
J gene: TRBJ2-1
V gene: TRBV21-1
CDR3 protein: CASSKDYRALNYNEQFF

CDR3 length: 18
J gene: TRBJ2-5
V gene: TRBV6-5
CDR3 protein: CASSYGPGTGTIRETQYF

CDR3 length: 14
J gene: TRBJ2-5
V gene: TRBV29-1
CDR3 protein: CSAAGRLTQETQYF

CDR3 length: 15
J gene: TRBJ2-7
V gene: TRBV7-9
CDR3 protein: CASSFLGQEGYEQYF

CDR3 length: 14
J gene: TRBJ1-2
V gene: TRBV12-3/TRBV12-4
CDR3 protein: CASRVPDLLGGYTF

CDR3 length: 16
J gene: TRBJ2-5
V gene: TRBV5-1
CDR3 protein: CASSLGSGGFLETQYF

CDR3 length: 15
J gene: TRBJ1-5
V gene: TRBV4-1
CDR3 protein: CASSPLPRGNQPQHF